This is a list of T cell receptor beta chains from one sample in a study of blood T cell repertoires in COVID-19. The table came from immunoSEQ multiplex PCR; TCRdb's copy has only in-frame clones and leaves some out. The sample includes around 700,000 clones, around 89% seen only once; the top ten take more than 0.25%. Material: peripheral blood. The receptors shown here come from a woman younger than 30 with acute or convalescent COVID-19. Both conserved end residues are part of each CDR3. A D gene is named only where the DNA matches it firmly. Size tells how often a clone was seen (once, few, many) or the class of an expanded clone, and some rows leave it out.

d_gene	v_gene	abundance	j_gene	CDR3aa	CDR3nt
TRBD1	TRBV18	once	TRBJ1-1	CASSPTGQRSEAFF	TGTGCCAGCTCACCGACGGGACAGAGATCTGAAGCTTTCTTT
-	TRBV9	once	TRBJ1-1	CASAPAVNTEAFF	TGTGCCAGCGCCCCCGCAGTGAACACTGAAGCTTTCTTT
-	TRBV12-3/TRBV12-4	-	TRBJ2-2	CASTNRVGELFF	TGTGCCAGTACAAACAGGGTCGGGGAGCTGTTTTTT
TRBD1	TRBV6-2/TRBV6-3	once	TRBJ1-1	CASSQRQGKNTEAFF	TGTGCCAGCAGCCAAAGACAGGGGAAGAACACTGAAGCTTTCTTT
-	TRBV4-1	-	TRBJ1-5	CASSQDVSGQPQHF	TGCGCCAGCAGCCAAGATGTTTCGGGTCAGCCCCAGCATTTT
TRBD1	TRBV7-9	-	TRBJ1-2	CASSDGGTGLHGYTF	TGTGCCAGCAGCGACGGAGGGACAGGGCTACATGGCTACACCTTC
TRBD1	TRBV6-1	-	TRBJ1-2	CASSEAHGQGNGGYTF	TGTGCCAGCAGTGAAGCGCACGGACAGGGTAATGGTGGCTACACCTTC
TRBD1	TRBV4-3	-	TRBJ1-2	CASSSTGLDGYTF	TGCGCCAGCAGTTCGACAGGGTTAGATGGCTACACCTTC
-	TRBV20-1	-	TRBJ1-1	CSARLNTEAFF	TGCAGTGCTAGACTTAACACTGAAGCTTTCTTT
-	TRBV5-1	-	TRBJ1-5	CASSLGGGLHQPQHF	TGCGCCAGCAGCTTGGGCGGGGGTCTCCATCAGCCCCAGCATTTT
-	TRBV27	-	TRBJ2-2	CASKLQGGAGELFF	TGTGCCAGCAAGTTACAGGGAGGGGCCGGGGAGCTGTTTTTT
TRBD1	TRBV6-5	-	TRBJ2-7	CASRGQGVGVSEQYF	TGTGCCAGCAGGGGACAGGGGGTCGGGGTAAGCGAGCAGTACTTC
TRBD1	TRBV7-9	-	TRBJ1-4	CASSFVPGTGGEKLFF	TGTGCCAGCAGCTTTGTCCCCGGGACAGGGGGCGAAAAACTGTTTTTT
-	TRBV3-1/TRBV3-2	-	TRBJ1-1	CASSQDRGSVNTEAFF	TGTGCCAGCAGCCAAGATAGGGGGTCTGTGAACACTGAAGCTTTCTTT
-	TRBV30	-	TRBJ1-3	CAWSVGEAGNTIYF	TGTGCCTGGAGTGTGGGGGAGGCTGGAAACACCATATATTTT
-	TRBV5-6	-	TRBJ1-4	CASSLMSGAEKLFF	TGTGCCAGCAGCTTGATGTCAGGGGCTGAAAAACTGTTTTTT
TRBD2	TRBV5-6	-	TRBJ2-1	CASSYRTSGDDNEQFF	TGTGCCAGCAGCTACCGGACTAGCGGGGATGACAATGAGCAGTTCTTC
-	TRBV6-5	-	TRBJ1-5	CASSYFWAFNQPQHF	TGTGCCAGCAGTTACTTCTGGGCATTCAATCAGCCCCAGCATTTT
-	TRBV5-6	-	TRBJ1-3	CASSVGGTGDSGNTIYF	TGTGCCAGCAGCGTAGGAGGGACGGGCGACTCTGGAAACACCATATATTTT
-	TRBV12-5	-	TRBJ1-5	CASGQDVAGISPQHF	TGTGCTAGTGGTCAAGACGTAGCGGGAATCTCCCCCCAGCATTTT
-	TRBV29-1	-	TRBJ2-3	CSVFGDFTDTQYF	TGCAGCGTTTTTGGGGACTTCACAGATACGCAGTATTTT
TRBD1	TRBV4-1	-	TRBJ1-6	CASSQETGGSSPLHF	TGCGCCAGCAGCCAAGAGACAGGGGGTAGTTCACCCCTCCACTTT
-	TRBV19	-	TRBJ1-2	CASSNIAENGYTF	TGTGCCAGTAGTAACATTGCAGAAAATGGCTACACCTTC
TRBD1	TRBV6-5	-	TRBJ1-1	CASNGQGALGTEAFF	TGTGCCAGCAACGGACAGGGGGCGCTTGGAACTGAAGCTTTCTTT
-	TRBV4-3	once	TRBJ2-1	CASSQDVDYPYNEQFF	TGCGCCAGCAGCCAAGACGTGGACTACCCTTACAATGAGCAGTTCTTC
-	TRBV21-1	few	TRBJ1-4	CASSTDRANEKLFF	TGTGCCAGCAGCACCGACAGGGCTAATGAAAAACTGTTTTTT
-	TRBV10-2	-	TRBJ1-1	CASSEGVEAFF	TGCGCCAGCAGTGAAGGAGTTGAAGCTTTCTTT
-	TRBV5-6	-	TRBJ1-5	CASSRWTGTSRAQHF	TGTGCCAGCAGCCGCTGGACGGGGACTTCCAGGGCCCAGCATTTT
TRBD2	TRBV20-1	few	TRBJ2-2	CSASATSGGETGELFF	TGCAGTGCTAGTGCTACTAGCGGGGGGGAGACCGGGGAGCTGTTTTTT
-	TRBV7-9	-	TRBJ1-2	CASSQAWGGDGYTF	TGTGCCAGCAGCCAAGCTTGGGGCGGAGATGGCTACACCTTC
TRBD2	TRBV6-5	-	TRBJ2-1	CASTKWAGDNEQFF	TGTGCCAGCACCAAGTGGGCGGGGGACAATGAGCAGTTCTTC
TRBD1	TRBV12-5	-	TRBJ1-5	CASGPRDRNYSNQPQHF	TGTGCTAGTGGACCACGGGACAGGAACTATAGCAATCAGCCCCAGCATTTT
-	TRBV3-1/TRBV3-2	-	TRBJ2-4	CASSQGLAKNIQYF	TGTGCCAGCAGCCAAGGACTAGCCAAAAACATTCAGTACTTC
-	TRBV9	-	TRBJ1-3	CASSVTGVAGNTIYF	TGTGCCAGCAGCGTAACGGGAGTTGCTGGAAACACCATATATTTT
-	TRBV3-1/TRBV3-2	-	TRBJ2-1	CASSQRPRWTYNEQFF	TGTGCCAGCAGCCAGAGGCCCCGCTGGACCTACAATGAGCAGTTCTTC
-	TRBV9	-	TRBJ1-6	CASSVAGTANSPLHF	TGTGCCAGCAGCGTAGCGGGAACAGCTAATTCACCCCTCCACTTT
TRBD1	TRBV6-5	few	TRBJ1-1	CASSTGQGNTEAFF	TGTGCCAGCAGTACGGGACAGGGTAACACTGAAGCTTTCTTT
-	TRBV9	few	TRBJ1-2	CASSGGGGYTF	TGTGCCAGCAGCGGGGGAGGTGGCTACACCTTC
-	TRBV6-4	few	TRBJ2-2	CASSDGGSTGELFF	TGTGCCAGCAGTGACGGGGGCTCTACCGGGGAGCTGTTTTTT
-	TRBV27	-	TRBJ1-2	CASSAGRYANYGYTF	TGTGCCAGCAGCGCGGGGAGGTACGCTAACTATGGCTACACCTTC
TRBD1	TRBV7-6	-	TRBJ1-2	CASSLSGTGGTAGYTF	TGTGCCAGCAGCTTATCCGGGACAGGGGGTACGGCTGGCTACACCTTC
-	TRBV6-2/TRBV6-3	-	TRBJ1-1	CASSQGLLEAFF	TGTGCCAGCAGTCAGGGACTCCTCGAAGCTTTCTTT
-	TRBV27	-	TRBJ1-2	CASSEQHNYGYTF	TGTGCCAGCAGTGAACAGCATAACTATGGCTACACCTTC
TRBD1	TRBV10-2	-	TRBJ2-5	CASTGQGGPETQYF	TGCGCCAGCACGGGACAGGGCGGACCAGAGACCCAGTACTTC
-	TRBV10-3	-	TRBJ1-1	CAIKPRGWTEAFF	TGTGCCATCAAACCACGGGGTTGGACTGAAGCTTTCTTT
-	TRBV5-1	-	TRBJ1-1	CASSSSSDTEAFF	TGCGCCAGCAGCTCCTCTAGCGACACTGAAGCTTTCTTT
TRBD1	TRBV30	-	TRBJ1-2	CAWGRTGSSGYTF	TGTGCCTGGGGCCGGACAGGGTCGAGTGGCTACACCTTC
-	TRBV18	-	TRBJ2-1	CASSPGHNEQFF	TGTGCCAGCTCACCAGGGCACAATGAGCAGTTCTTC
-	TRBV6-5	once	TRBJ2-5	CASSYGGQETQYF	TGTGCCAGCAGTTACGGAGGACAAGAGACCCAGTACTTC
-	TRBV11-2	-	TRBJ1-1	CASSPEGGKTEAFF	TGTGCCAGCAGCCCCGAGGGTGGTAAGACTGAAGCTTTCTTT
-	TRBV19	-	TRBJ1-2	CASSHRQNYGYTF	TGTGCCAGTAGTCATCGACAGAACTATGGCTACACCTTC
TRBD1	TRBV7-8	-	TRBJ1-2	CASSPTTGGGYTF	TGTGCCAGCAGCCCAACGACAGGGGGCGGCTACACCTTC
TRBD2	TRBV9	-	TRBJ2-7	CASSVGGSGGPRYF	TGTGCCAGCAGCGTAGGTGGTAGCGGGGGCCCGCGGTACTTC
TRBD1	TRBV2	once	TRBJ1-1	CASSGTGEGTEAFF	TGTGCCAGTTCCGGGACAGGGGAGGGCACTGAAGCTTTCTTT
TRBD1	TRBV9	-	TRBJ2-3	CASSVAGTGGISDTQYF	TGTGCCAGCAGCGTAGCCGGGACAGGGGGCATCTCAGATACGCAGTATTTT